This section outlines one TCR beta chain sequence together with its context. Its antigen remains unidentified. Its ends do not fully match the called genes, so a read error is possible. This CDR3 has 15 residues. Germline loops: CDR1 SGHAT, CDR2 FQNNGV. These data are taken from a study of vaccination effects on CD4 cells after COVID-19. Study observations and caveats: Clones induced by infection and by vaccine showed marked clonal contraction late after vaccination. The study enrolled few convalescent patients and sampled no early post-infection timepoints.

Sequencing in the ViraFEST assay came after antigen-specific CD4+ T cells had been expanded with viral peptide pools, which were used to stimulate PBMC. The culture ran for roughly ten days, and then CD4+ T cells were isolated. Absence of prior SARS-CoV-2 infection characterized the vaccine recipients, who showed negative nucleocapsid antibodies. TCRdb's table, derived via immunoSEQ multiplex PCR, lists solely in-frame clones and lacks some. The sample records roughly 42,000 clones, 65% to 80% being singletons. This sequence was found in a human donor who received a COVID-19 vaccine. The chain couples TRBV11-2 to TRBJ2-3; possibly TRBD1 for D (5 bases). This sample comprised CD4+ T cells from PBMCs cultured with HCoV-NL63 spike peptides, obtained before COVID-19 vaccination. Here the CDR3 DNA reads TGTGCCAGCACCTTAAAAGGGGTAAGCACAGATACGCAGTATTTT. Translated, it gives CASTLKGVSTDTQYF.